Below are 32 T cell receptor beta chains sequenced from a single sample in a study of cytomegalovirus exposure and HLA in healthy donors. Repertoires were generated with immunoSEQ multiplex PCR, while TCRdb's copy carries only in-frame clones and drops some. Among approximately 270,000 clones listed, 85% to 90% were seen once. The material sequenced was PBMCs. All receptors derive from a young woman in good health and CMV-seronegative.

This clone was seen only a few times. CDR3 coding DNA: TGCGCCAGCAGCCAAGATTGGAGGAACACTGAAGCTTTCTTT. It translates to CASSQDWRNTEAFF. This rearrangement joins TRBV4-1 to TRBJ1-1; D remains ambiguous. Germline CDR1 is MGHRA and CDR2 is YSYEKL. The V gene lost 0 bases and the J gene lost 1 base, with 6 bases spanning the gap. The CDR3 runs 14 residues.

V and J are TRBV4-3 and TRBJ2-7; D remains unclear. Germline lookup yields CDR1 LGHNA and CDR2 YSLEER. This CDR3 region has 13 residues. The V and J ends lost 0 bases and 3 bases respectively, with 6 bases between them. The CDR3 loop is CASSQDAGYEQYF. The CDR3 nucleotides are TGCGCCAGCAGCCAAGATGCAGGCTACGAGCAGTACTTC.

This clone was seen only a few times. The chain employs TRBV6-6 and TRBJ1-6; D is undetermined. V was pared by 7 bases and J by 8 bases, with 12 bases between. The CDR3 spans 13 residues. Germline loops: CDR1 MNHNY, CDR2 SVGAGI (reference sequence). This CDR3 reads CASNEGSHSPLHF. The CDR3 DNA is TGTGCCAGCAACGAGGGATCCCATTCACCCCTCCACTTT.

This chain links TRBV7-2 with TRBJ2-2; no firm D call. V dropped 1 base and J dropped 1 base, with 4 bases sitting between them. CDR1 is SGHTA, CDR2 FQGNSA, per germline. This CDR3 region has 14 residues. CDR3 nucleotides: TGTGCCAGCAGCTTAGTTCGGAACACCGGGGAGCTGTTTTTT. Translating gives CASSLVRNTGELFF.

The V and J genes are TRBV5-8 and TRBJ1-5; D might be TRBD1 (5 bases). The germline CDR1 and CDR2 sequences are SGHTS and YDEGEE. The CDR3 is made up of 14 amino acids. The V end lost 1 base, the J end lost 4 bases, and 9 bases lay between the germline ends. This CDR3 reads CASSLFQGNQPQHF. CDR3 coding DNA: TGTGCCAGCAGCTTGTTTCAGGGTAATCAGCCCCAGCATTTT. Based on the CDR3 plus reference TRBV5-8 and TRBJ1-5, the full variable domain is EAGVTQSPTHLIKTRGQQATLRCSPISGHTSVYWYQQALGLGLQFLLWYDEGEERNRGNFPPRFSGRQFPNYSSELNVNALELEDSALYLCASSLFQGNQPQHFGDGTRLSIL.

This chain uses TRBV10-2 with TRBJ1-5; 7 positions match TRBD1. The ends lost 6 bases at V and 1 base at J; junction bases unmatched: 3. Per the germline V gene, CDR1 is WSHSY and CDR2 is SAAADI. CDR3 length equals 14 residues. CDR3: CASRTGQSNQPQHF. The CDR3 coding sequence is TGCGCCAGCAGGACAGGGCAAAGCAATCAGCCCCAGCATTTT.

The chain recombines TRBV5-1 with TRBJ2-2; 10 nucleotides align to TRBD1. J lost 6 bases, V lost 4 bases, and 6 bases had no gene match. The CDR3 loop spans 15 amino acids. Per germline, CDR1 SGHRS and CDR2 YFSETQ. This chain's CDR3 is CASSKDRGRAGELFF. CDR3 DNA: TGCGCCAGCAGCAAAGACAGGGGGCGCGCCGGGGAGCTGTTTTTT.

This rearrangement joins TRBV4-1 to TRBJ2-7, with 9 nucleotides matching TRBD1. V lost 3 bases to trimming and J lost 3 bases; unmatched junction nucleotides: 6. Germline CDR1 and CDR2: MGHRA and YSYEKL. The CDR3 length is 15 residues. The CDR3: CASSHGTGLNYEQYF. CDR3 DNA: TGCGCCAGCAGCCATGGGACAGGGCTCAACTACGAGCAGTACTTC.

The chain carries TRBV9 and TRBJ2-3; the D gene is possibly TRBD2 (7 bases). Germline CDR1 SGDLS, CDR2 YYNGEE. The CDR3 is made up of 15 amino acids. Trimming removed 0 bases at V and 2 bases at J, with 10 bases between. The CDR3 spells CASSVGAGATDTQYF. The CDR3 DNA follows: TGTGCCAGCAGCGTAGGGGCGGGGGCCACAGATACGCAGTATTTT.

The chain combines TRBV6-6 with TRBJ2-1; 11 bases are shared with TRBD2. The J segment lost 8 bases and the V segment lost 6 bases, leaving 9 bases of the junction unmatched. The germline gives CDR1 MNHNY, CDR2 SVGAGI (reference sequence). This CDR3 has 15 amino acids. CDR3 in amino acids: CASRSTSGGDYEQFF. CDR3 in DNA: TGTGCCAGCAGATCTACTAGCGGGGGAGACTATGAGCAGTTCTTC.

The CDR3 DNA sequence: TGTGCCAGCAGCTTAGACGAAACAATTTATGGCTACACCTTC. Encoded protein: CASSLDETIYGYTF. V and J are TRBV11-2 and TRBJ1-2, with unresolved D. Germline CDR1 and CDR2: SGHAT and FQNNGV. This CDR3 comprises 14 residues. Trimming removed 0 bases at V and 5 bases at J, with 10 bases between.

The rearrangement links TRBV25-1 to TRBJ1-2; 12 bases line up with TRBD1. V shed 2 bases, J shed 4 bases, and the junction held 8 bases outside the gene matches. Looked up from germline, CDR1 is MGHDK and CDR2 is SYGVNS. This CDR3 spans 17 amino acids. DNA for the CDR3: TGTGCCAGCAGTGAAAAGGGACAGGGGGCAAAATTCTATGGCTACACCTTC. Translating gives CASSEKGQGAKFYGYTF.

The CDR3 DNA is TGTGCCAGCAGCGTAGCGAGCGGGGGGACGACCGGGGAGCTGTTTTTT. Its protein product is CASSVASGGTTGELFF. The rearrangement joins TRBV9 to TRBJ2-2, with TRBD2 matching 9 bases. J gave up 5 bases and V 0 bases, and 5 bases lay outside the gene matches. Looked up from germline, CDR1 is SGDLS and CDR2 is YYNGEE. The CDR3 has 16 residues.

CDR3: CASSLGLAGGRIDTQYF. The CDR3 DNA reads as TGTGCCAGCAGCTTGGGGCTAGCGGGGGGGCGCATAGATACGCAGTATTTT. The V call is TRBV5-4, the J call TRBJ2-3; TRBD2 matches at 12 bases. V shed 0 bases and J 5 bases; nucleotides not matched to a gene: 7. The germline V gene has CDR1 SGHNT and CDR2 YYREEE (reference sequence). The CDR3 runs to 17 residues.

This clone was counted once. V gene TRBV18 combines with J gene TRBJ2-3; 8 positions agree with TRBD2. Trimming took 3 bases from V and 6 from J; bases not matched to a gene: 8. CDR3 length: 15 amino acids. Germline assignment: CDR1 KGHSH and CDR2 LQKENI. The CDR3 nucleotides are TGTGCCAGCTCACCCCGGGGGGGTGAAAAGGATACGCAGTATTTT. Translating it yields CASSPRGGEKDTQYF.

In its sample, this clone was seen once. The rearrangement links TRBV5-1 to TRBJ1-4; 8 bases line up with TRBD1. Germline-derived CDR1 and CDR2 are SGHRS and YFSETQ. The CDR3 has 14 residues. V lost 4 bases to trimming and J lost 8 bases; unmatched junction nucleotides: 7. Here the CDR3 reads CASSPDRVEEKLFF. For the CDR3, the DNA is TGCGCCAGCAGCCCGGACAGGGTGGAAGAAAAACTGTTTTTT.

CDR3 bases: TGTGCCAGCAGTGGTGTGGGGGGGCCTGGAAACACCATATATTTT. Protein: CASSGVGGPGNTIYF. This chain uses TRBV2 with TRBJ1-3, with D perhaps matching TRBD1 (6 bases). The CDR3 runs 15 residues. The germline CDR1 and CDR2 sequences are SNHLY and FYNNEI. Trimming took off 4 bases at V and 2 bases at J, with 12 bases between the two ends. The complete variable domain, with remaining parts taken from reference TRBV2 and TRBJ1-3, reads EPEVTQTPSHQVTQMGQEVILRCVPISNHLYFYWYRQILGQKVEFLVSFYNNEISEKSEIFDDQFSVERPDGSNFTLKIRSTKLEDSAMYFCASSGVGGPGNTIYFGEGSWLTVV.

V gene TRBV6-1 combines with J gene TRBJ2-3; tentative D call: TRBD2 (5 bases). V was shortened by 2 bases and J by 0 bases, with 15 bases between the two germline ends. Germline V gene lookup returns CDR1 MNHNS and CDR2 SASEGT. The CDR3 runs to 17 residues. The CDR3 DNA reads as TGTGCCAGCAGTGAACGCCCACTAGAAGTGAGCACAGATACGCAGTATTTT. Amino acids: CASSERPLEVSTDTQYF.

The count of this clone is one. This CDR3 is CASSLGLAGTYTDTQYF. The CDR3 DNA reads as TGTGCCAGCAGCTTAGGGCTAGCGGGGACGTACACAGATACGCAGTATTTT. The J gene is TRBJ2-3, the V gene TRBV11-2; 9 nucleotides match TRBD2. From germline, CDR1 is SGHAT and CDR2 FQNNGV. J was trimmed by 2 bases and V by 1 base; bases with no gene match: 7. The CDR3 totals 17 residues.

The rearrangement links TRBV7-9 to TRBJ1-4; D perhaps matches TRBD1 (5 bases). CDR3 length: 15 amino acids. The germline CDR1 and CDR2 sequences are SEHNR and FQNEAQ (reference sequence). V lost 5 bases, J lost 8 bases, and 18 bases lay in between. CDR3 coding DNA: TGTGCCAGCAGCGCGGGGTCTAGGGGAGGCGAAAAACTGTTTTTT. Encoded protein: CASSAGSRGGEKLFF.

The J gene is TRBJ1-1, the V gene TRBV11-2; 8 bases are shared with TRBD1. Germline V CDR1 and CDR2: SGHAT, FQNNGV. The CDR3 length is 15 residues. With V trimmed by 2 bases and J by 3 bases, 5 bases remained unmatched. CDR3 sequence (DNA): TGTGCCAGCAGCTTACTGGACAGGGTTGACACTGAAGCTTTCTTT. Protein sequence: CASSLLDRVDTEAFF.

The V gene is TRBV6-1, the J gene TRBJ2-4; D uncertain. This CDR3 comprises 14 residues. V lost 3 bases, J lost 9 bases, and 15 bases lay in between. The germline V gene has CDR1 MNHNS and CDR2 SASEGT. The CDR3 is CASSDDATWSIQYF. CDR3 coding DNA: TGTGCCAGCAGTGACGACGCAACATGGAGCATTCAGTACTTC.

The chain links TRBV11-1 to TRBJ2-1; tentatively, D is TRBD1 (5 bases). Per the germline V gene, CDR1 is SGHAT and CDR2 is FQDESV (reference sequence). The CDR3 is made up of 14 amino acids. V gave up 4 bases and J gave up 3 bases, with 10 bases separating them. Here the CDR3 reads CASSYQTDYNEQFF. The CDR3 region has the DNA TGTGCCAGCAGCTACCAGACAGACTACAATGAGCAGTTCTTC.

The V gene is TRBV15, the J gene TRBJ2-2; the D is unclear. CDR1 and CDR2 from the germline V gene are LNHNV and YYDKDF (reference sequence). V was cut by 1 base and J by 8 bases, with 5 bases left in between. The CDR3 runs to 12 residues. The CDR3 here is CATSRASGELFF. CDR3 DNA sequence: TGTGCCACCAGCAGAGCCTCTGGGGAGCTGTTTTTT.

The V gene is TRBV11-3, the J gene TRBJ2-3, with D possibly TRBD2 on 6 matching bases. The V and J ends lost 1 base and 6 bases respectively, with 17 bases between them. Germline V gene sequence: CDR1 SGHNT, CDR2 YENEEA. CDR3 length equals 16 residues. CDR3 sequence (DNA): TGTGCCAGCAGCTTAGGGGGACTGGATGCACAGGATACGCAGTATTTT. It yields the protein CASSLGGLDAQDTQYF.

In DNA form, the CDR3 reads TGTGCCAGCAGTGGGACAGACTATGGCTACACCTTC. Its translation is CASSGTDYGYTF. This chain uses TRBV2 with TRBJ1-2; D is possibly TRBD1 (6 bases). The CDR3 is 12 residues long. Germline V gene sequence: CDR1 SNHLY, CDR2 FYNNEI. Trimming took off 4 bases at V and 3 bases at J, with 6 bases between the two ends.

The J gene is TRBJ2-2, the V gene TRBV7-6; 10 nucleotides line up with TRBD1. The CDR3 sequence is 18 residues long. V lost 3 bases and J lost 4; bases outside the gene matches: 11. Germline lookup yields CDR1 SGHVS and CDR2 FNYEAQ. CDR3 nucleotide sequence: TGTGCCAGCAGCTTCAATCGGACAGGGGGATTTTTCACCGGGGAGCTGTTTTTT. Residues: CASSFNRTGGFFTGELFF.

The chain couples TRBV28 to TRBJ1-4; 8 bases align to TRBD1. The CDR3 contains 15 residues. Trimming at V came to 6 bases and at J to 5 bases, leaving 8 bases not matched to a gene. The V gene's germline CDR1 is MDHEN and CDR2 SYDVKM. CDR3 in DNA: TGTGCCAGCAGCTCCGGACAGGGTGGAAATGAAAAACTGTTTTTT. It translates to CASSSGQGGNEKLFF.

The chain links TRBV28 to TRBJ1-5, with TRBD1 matching over 9 bases. The length of the CDR3 is 15 residues. The V and J ends lost 5 bases and 5 bases, in that order; junction bases with no gene match: 7. Germline-derived CDR1 and CDR2 are MDHEN and SYDVKM. The CDR3 loop reads CASSGQGPGHQPQHF. The CDR3 coding sequence is TGTGCCAGCAGTGGACAGGGGCCGGGACATCAGCCCCAGCATTTT.

The rearrangement uses TRBV21-1 and TRBJ2-4; TRBD1 is the table's D call, not checked against the DNA. TRBV21-1 is deemed a pseudogene. The CDR3 consists of 13 residues. CDR3 DNA: TGTGCCAGCAGCGTTCCGGGACAGAACATTCAGTACTTC. Amino acid sequence: CASSVPGQNIQYF.

This chain links TRBV5-1 with TRBJ2-2, with D possibly matching TRBD1 (6 bases). Germline V lookup: CDR1 SGHRS, CDR2 YFSETQ. Trimming removed 0 bases at V and 6 bases at J, with 9 bases between. This CDR3 comprises 14 residues. CDR3: CASSLVQGSGELFF. The CDR3 DNA reads TGCGCCAGCAGCTTGGTACAGGGTTCCGGGGAGCTGTTTTTT.

In DNA, the CDR3 is TGTGCCAGCAGCTTACGACAGGGGGTCCCCTACGAGCAGTACTTC. Its protein product is CASSLRQGVPYEQYF. The chain couples TRBV7-3 to TRBJ2-7; 9 bases fit TRBD1. Germline trimming cut 2 bases from V and 2 bases from J; bases unmatched to any gene: 4. The CDR3 totals 15 residues. The germline gives CDR1 SGHTA, CDR2 FQGTGA.